This T cell receptor (beta chain) was identified in a study of OX40 agonist ivuxolimab in advanced cancers. Study background: Participants averaged approximately 65 years of age (range 23 to 79) and were 82.7% male. Partial responses were recorded for three patients, including one with hepatocellular carcinoma and two with cutaneous melanoma. Study-wide results and limits: The study observed clonal expansion of CD4+ and CD8+ blood T cells by week 6 at 0.1 to 3.0 mg/kg.

Patients had blood sampled at baseline and again on cycle 4 day 1 and cycle 7 day 1. The table came from immunoSEQ multiplex PCR; TCRdb's copy has only in-frame clones and leaves some out. The sample includes approximately 76,000 clones, roughly 90% seen only once; the top ten take 0.78%. As for this clone: The antigen is undetermined.

CDR3 length: 14 residues. V was cut by 4 bases and J by 7 bases, with 14 bases left in between. Germline V CDR1 and CDR2: ENHRY, SYGVKD. The material sequenced was CD4+ or CD8+ T cells sorted from blood, taken in a trial of the OX40 agonist ivuxolimab. The chain is built from TRBV10-3 and TRBJ1-5, with D perhaps TRBD1 (6 bases). This clonotype was sampled from an adult with an advanced solid tumor such as melanoma, head and neck, liver or kidney cancer. CDR3 DNA sequence: TGTGCCATCAGTGTGGAGGGGGGGCAGCAGCCCCAGCATTTT. It encodes CAISVEGGQQPQHF.